The TCR beta chain under discussion was sequenced for a study of shared clonotypes between healthy human individuals. Naive CD8 cells lacked CD45RO and underwent positive selection for CCR7, leaving out terminally differentiated effector memory CD45RA+ cells. Germline V CDR1 and CDR2: LNHNV, YYDKDF (reference sequence). Trimming cost V 5 bases and J 7 bases; bases outside gene matches: 14. CDR3 length: 16 residues. Assay: immunoSEQ multiplex PCR; the TCRdb copy retains only in-frame clones and omits some. In the table there are about 580,000 clones, roughly 98% of which are singletons. The sample taken for sequencing was naive CD8+ T cells sorted from blood. The genes are TRBV15 and TRBJ2-7; 10 bases agree with TRBD2. The receptor's source is a man between 25 and 39 years old in good health. Here the CDR3 reads CATSPRASGSTGEQYF. Written as DNA, the CDR3 is TGTGCCACCAGCCCCCGTGCTAGCGGGAGCACAGGTGAGCAGTACTTC.